The 28 T cell receptor beta chains below all came from one sample that was sequenced in a study of blood T cell repertoires in COVID-19. Assay used: immunoSEQ multiplex PCR; TCRdb lists only in-frame clones, some missing. The table lists over 150,000 clones, about 90% of them singletons. Sequenced material: PBMCs or T cells enriched from blood (not recorded which). These receptors originate from a woman younger than 35 who had recovered from COVID-19.

The chain is built from TRBV6-1 and TRBJ1-4; 9 nucleotides align to TRBD1. J gave up 5 bases and V 4 bases, and 8 bases lay outside the gene matches. There are 16 residues in the CDR3. Germline V gene lookup returns CDR1 MNHNS and CDR2 SASEGT. The CDR3 nucleotides are TGTGCCAGCAGTGTAACGCTCGGGACAGGGAATGAAAAACTGTTTTTT. As protein: CASSVTLGTGNEKLFF.

This rearrangement joins TRBV14 to TRBJ1-6, with D uncertain. Per germline, CDR1 SGHDN and CDR2 FVKESK. V shed 0 bases and J shed 7 bases, with 7 bases lying between them. This CDR3 is built from 14 residues. CDR3 coding DNA: TGTGCCAGCAGCCAAGAATCCAGGAATTCACCCCTCCACTTT. Protein: CASSQESRNSPLHF.

This chain joins TRBV7-2 and TRBJ2-3, with 10 bases fitting TRBD2. The germline gives CDR1 SGHTA, CDR2 FQGNSA. This CDR3 has 17 amino acids. The ends lost 6 bases at V and 3 bases at J; junction bases unmatched: 12. This CDR3 reads CASRHTTSGIRTDTQYF. In DNA form, the CDR3 reads TGTGCCAGCAGACATACTACTAGCGGGATACGGACAGATACGCAGTATTTT.

The chain is built from TRBV18 and TRBJ1-2; perhaps TRBD1 as D (6 bases). Deletions cut 3 bases from V and 4 bases from J, with 12 bases between. The germline V gene encodes CDR1 KGHSH and CDR2 LQKENI. This CDR3 spans 14 amino acids. The CDR3: CASSPQEGGYGYTF. As DNA, the CDR3 is TGTGCCAGCTCACCGCAAGAAGGGGGCTATGGCTACACCTTC.

The V and J genes are TRBV2 and TRBJ1-1, with no clear D. Germline CDR1 is SNHLY and CDR2 is FYNNEI. The length of the CDR3 is 13 residues. The ends were cut back, 7 bases at V and 5 bases at J, with 14 bases in the middle. The CDR3 region is CASISTGITEAFF. CDR3 DNA: TGTGCCAGCATCTCAACGGGAATAACTGAAGCTTTCTTT.

The chain has TRBV7-9 and TRBJ1-6; possible D gene TRBD1, 5 bases. This CDR3 has 15 amino acids. Germline loops: CDR1 SEHNR, CDR2 FQNEAQ (reference sequence). The V gene lost 5 bases and the J gene lost 10 bases, with 18 bases spanning the gap. CDR3 coding DNA: TGTGCCAGCAGCCCATGGGGGGACGGGTGGTCACCCCTCCACTTT. Its protein is CASSPWGDGWSPLHF.

CDR3 sequence: CASSPQASGVYEQYF. The CDR3 bases are TGTGCCAGCTCACCACAGGCTAGCGGGGTCTACGAGCAGTACTTC. The V and J genes are TRBV18 and TRBJ2-7; 9 bases agree with TRBD2. The CDR3 sequence is 15 residues long. The V gene's germline CDR1 is KGHSH and CDR2 LQKENI. J was trimmed by 3 bases and V by 1 base; bases with no gene match: 4.

This clone was recorded only once. The V gene is TRBV7-2, the J gene TRBJ1-2; D may be TRBD1 (5 bases). Germline V gives CDR1 SGHTA, CDR2 FQGNSA. The CDR3 has 13 amino acids. Trimming took off 0 bases at V and 5 bases at J, with 7 bases between the two ends. DNA for the CDR3: TGTGCCAGCAGCTTAGCGGGGGGATATGGCTACACCTTC. Encoded protein: CASSLAGGYGYTF. Complete variable domain (other parts from reference TRBV7-2 and TRBJ1-2): GAGVSQSPSNKVTEKGKDVELRCDPISGHTALYWYRQSLGQGLEFLIYFQGNSAPDKSGLPSDRFSAERTGGSVSTLTIQRTQQEDSAVYLCASSLAGGYGYTFGSGTRLTVV.

CDR3 region: CASKRTGSYEQYF. The CDR3 nucleotides are TGTGCCAGCAAGAGGACAGGGTCCTACGAGCAGTACTTC. This chain uses TRBV2 with TRBJ2-7; TRBD1 aligns across 8 bases. There are 13 residues in the CDR3. Germline CDR1 and CDR2: SNHLY and FYNNEI. J gave up 1 base and V 7 bases, and 3 bases lay outside the gene matches.

V is TRBV6-5 and J is TRBJ1-1; D unclear. Germline CDR1 reads MNHEY; CDR2 reads SVGAGI. This CDR3 spans 16 amino acids. Trimming shortened V by 1 base and J by 1 base, and 13 bases separated the two germline ends. In DNA, the CDR3 is TGTGCCAGCAGTTACTTGAGAGGGCACTCGAACACTGAAGCTTTCTTT. It translates to CASSYLRGHSNTEAFF.

The V gene is TRBV5-5, the J gene TRBJ2-6, with 12 bases that match TRBD2. CDR3 length equals 19 residues. In germline, CDR1 is SGHKS, CDR2 YYEKEE (reference sequence). The V gene end was trimmed by 4 bases and the J gene end by 2 bases; junction bases not matched to a gene: 10. The CDR3 DNA reads TGTGCCAGCAGCCCCGCTTCCCTAGCGGGGGGGACTGGGGCCAACGTCCTGACTTTC. This sequence encodes CASSPASLAGGTGANVLTF.

V gene TRBV28 combines with J gene TRBJ2-1, with 7 bases identical to TRBD2. Germline V gene data show CDR1 as MDHEN and CDR2 as SYDVKM. J was trimmed by 13 bases and V by 4 bases; bases with no gene match: 7. CDR3 length equals 12 residues. The CDR3 DNA reads TGTGCCAGCAGTTCGTCCGGGACTATCCAGTTCTTC. It specifies CASSSSGTIQFF.

The chain combines TRBV11-2 with TRBJ1-1; a possible D gene is TRBD1 (6 bases). Per germline, CDR1 SGHAT and CDR2 FQNNGV. CDR3 length: 15 amino acids. V was cut by 5 bases and J by 1 base, with 14 bases left in between. CDR3 nucleotide sequence: TGTGCCAGCAGCCCCGTGACAGGCCAGAACACTGAAGCTTTCTTT. This gives the protein CASSPVTGQNTEAFF.

The chain is built from TRBV4-2 and TRBJ2-7, with 7 bases lining up with TRBD1. The CDR3 spans 17 residues. Germline V gene data show CDR1 as LGHNA and CDR2 as YNFKEQ. The V and J ends lost 5 bases and 2 bases, in that order; junction bases with no gene match: 15. CDR3 bases: TGTGCCAGCAGCACTCTAATGGGACAGCGAGCGACCTACGAGCAGTACTTC. This encodes CASSTLMGQRATYEQYF.

The chain combines TRBV6-4 with TRBJ2-2; a possible D gene is TRBD1 (6 bases). Germline CDR1 is MRHNA and CDR2 is SNTAGT. The ends were cut back, 2 bases at V and 3 bases at J, with 13 bases in the middle. CDR3 length: 16 residues. CDR3: CASSDKAGAHTGELFF. The DNA for the CDR3 is TGTGCCAGCAGTGACAAGGCAGGGGCCCACACCGGGGAGCTGTTTTTT.

A single count supports this clone. This chain uses TRBV4-3 with TRBJ2-7; D is uncertain. The germline V and J ends were trimmed by 0 bases and 0 bases, with 12 bases remaining between them. The germline gives CDR1 LGHNA, CDR2 YSLEER. The CDR3 length is 16 residues. CDR3 amino acids: CASSQDRVPSSYEQYF. The CDR3 nucleotides read TGCGCCAGCAGCCAAGATCGAGTCCCGAGCTCCTACGAGCAGTACTTC.

The chain employs TRBV4-1 and TRBJ2-2; no firm D call. The CDR3 covers 16 residues. Looked up from germline, CDR1 is MGHRA and CDR2 is YSYEKL. Deletions cut 0 bases from V and 3 bases from J, with 11 bases between. The CDR3 protein is CASSQDRGRYTGELFF. In nucleotides, the CDR3 is TGCGCCAGCAGCCAAGATCGTGGCAGGTACACCGGGGAGCTGTTTTTT.

In DNA form, the CDR3 reads TGTGCCAGCAGCTTATTGGCTAGCGAGGGCACAGATACGCAGTATTTT. Translation: CASSLLASEGTDTQYF. V is TRBV5-5 and J is TRBJ2-3; tentative D call: TRBD2 (6 bases). There are 16 residues in the CDR3. Germline V lookup: CDR1 SGHKS, CDR2 YYEKEE (reference sequence). Trimming removed 2 bases at V and 1 base at J, with 14 bases between. Together with reference TRBV5-5 and TRBJ2-3, the CDR3 gives the full variable domain: DAGVTQSPTHLIKTRGQQVTLRCSPISGHKSVSWYQQVLGQGPQFIFQYYEKEERGRGNFPDRFSARQFPNYSSELNVNALLLGDSALYLCASSLLASEGTDTQYFGPGTRLTVL.

This chain uses TRBV23-1 with TRBJ1-6; D gene unclear. TRBV23-1 is an open reading frame, and its role is uncertain. Deletions cut 2 bases from V and 0 bases from J, with 8 bases between. The CDR3 covers 16 residues. The CDR3 sequence: CASSQTVLSYNSPLHF. The CDR3 bases are TGCGCCAGCAGTCAAACGGTCCTCTCCTATAATTCACCCCTCCACTTT.

The rearrangement joins TRBV19 to TRBJ2-1; unclear D gene. The V gene lost 4 bases and the J gene lost 0 bases, with 10 bases spanning the gap. There are 15 residues in the CDR3. Germline CDR1 reads LNHDA; CDR2 reads SQIVND (reference sequence). CDR3 in amino acids: CASSTGASSYNEQFF. The CDR3 DNA follows: TGTGCCAGTAGTACAGGTGCGAGCTCCTACAATGAGCAGTTCTTC.

This clone showed up just once. V gene TRBV28 combines with J gene TRBJ1-2; D gene ambiguous. CDR3 length equals 13 residues. V gave up 2 bases and J gave up 8 bases, with 12 bases separating them. Germline V gene sequence: CDR1 MDHEN, CDR2 SYDVKM. CDR3: CASSLGALEGYTF. For the CDR3, the DNA is TGTGCCAGCAGTTTAGGAGCCCTAGAGGGCTACACCTTC.

This chain uses TRBV28 with TRBJ1-3; TRBD1 matches at 7 bases. The CDR3 length is 18 residues. CDR1 is MDHEN, CDR2 SYDVKM, per germline. With V trimmed by 5 bases and J by 2 bases, 15 bases remained unmatched. CDR3 bases: TGTGCCAGCAGTGTTCCGGGACAGACTTCTTGGGCTGGAAACACCATATATTTT. Translation: CASSVPGQTSWAGNTIYF.

The rearrangement uses TRBV9 and TRBJ2-2; D is perhaps TRBD1 (5 bases). The germline V gene has CDR1 SGDLS and CDR2 YYNGEE. Trimming left V 4 bases short and J 4 bases short, with 17 bases between. This CDR3 region has 16 residues. This chain's CDR3 is CASSLGQGLPTGELFF. The CDR3 DNA is TGTGCCAGCAGCCTGGGGCAGGGCCTGCCCACCGGGGAGCTGTTTTTT.

The CDR3 spells CASSKDRDSIDTQYF. In nucleotides, the CDR3 is TGTGCCAGCAGCAAAGACAGGGATTCGATAGATACGCAGTATTTT. The chain employs TRBV21-1 and TRBJ2-3; the table's D gene call, TRBD1, was not cross checked with the DNA. TRBV21-1 is termed a pseudogene. This CDR3 has 15 residues.

This clone was detected once. V and J are TRBV3-1 (or the pseudogene TRBV3-2) and TRBJ1-2; 7 nucleotides line up with TRBD1. V trimming: 4 bases; J trimming: 4 bases; junction bases outside the gene matches: 3. CDR1 LGHDT and CDR2 YNNKEL come from the germline V gene (reference sequence). The CDR3 loop spans 13 amino acids. The CDR3 region has the DNA TGTGCCAGCAGCCTCGGGACAGTCTATGGCTACACCTTC. Its translation: CASSLGTVYGYTF.

This chain links TRBV2 with TRBJ1-5; D is perhaps TRBD1 (5 bases). CDR3 length: 15 residues. The germline V gene encodes CDR1 SNHLY and CDR2 FYNNEI. Trimming left V 4 bases short and J 4 bases short, with 14 bases between. CDR3 protein: CASSVFFGGNQPQHF. The CDR3 DNA reads TGTGCCAGCAGTGTTTTTTTCGGGGGGAATCAGCCCCAGCATTTT. Combining the CDR3 with reference TRBV2 and TRBJ1-5 gives the whole variable domain EPEVTQTPSHQVTQMGQEVILRCVPISNHLYFYWYRQILGQKVEFLVSFYNNEISEKSEIFDDQFSVERPDGSNFTLKIRSTKLEDSAMYFCASSVFFGGNQPQHFGDGTRLSIL.

V gene TRBV10-3 combines with J gene TRBJ2-2, with D tentatively TRBD1 (6 bases). CDR3 length: 14 residues. Germline CDR1 and CDR2: ENHRY and SYGVKD. V lost 4 bases and J lost 5, with 11 bases in between. The CDR3 is CAISGLRGTGELFF. DNA of the CDR3: TGTGCCATCAGTGGCCTCAGGGGAACCGGGGAGCTGTTTTTT.

The chain uses TRBV6-5 and TRBJ2-3; 10 nucleotides match TRBD2. The germline CDR1 and CDR2 sequences are MNHEY and SVGAGI. The V gene end was trimmed by 2 bases and the J gene end by 2 bases; junction bases not matched to a gene: 1. The CDR3 spans 15 residues. The CDR3 spells CASSYTSGITDTQYF. The CDR3 coding sequence is TGTGCCAGCAGTTACACTAGCGGGATCACAGATACGCAGTATTTT.